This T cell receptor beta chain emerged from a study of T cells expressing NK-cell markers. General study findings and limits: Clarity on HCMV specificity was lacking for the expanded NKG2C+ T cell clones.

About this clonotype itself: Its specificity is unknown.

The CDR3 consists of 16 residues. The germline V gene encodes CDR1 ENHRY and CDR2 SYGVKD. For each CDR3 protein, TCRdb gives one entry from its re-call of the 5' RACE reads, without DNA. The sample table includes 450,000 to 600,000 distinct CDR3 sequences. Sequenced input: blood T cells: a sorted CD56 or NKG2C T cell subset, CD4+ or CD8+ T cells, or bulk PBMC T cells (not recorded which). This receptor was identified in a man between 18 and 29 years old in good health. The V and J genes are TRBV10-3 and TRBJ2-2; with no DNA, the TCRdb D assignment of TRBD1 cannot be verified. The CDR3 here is CATSIQRAKNTGELFF.